The clone carrying this T cell receptor beta chain turned up a few times. What it binds is not known. CDR1 is LGHDT and CDR2 is YNNKEL in the germline V gene (reference sequence). The CDR3 contains 16 residues. Unmatched junction bases numbered 8, after V lost 1 base and J lost 4 bases. TCRdb processed the reads anew with MiXCR; each CDR3 protein has one entry. The sample lists about 450,000 distinct CDR3 sequences; approximately 30% were seen once. These data originate in a study of T cell repertoires in cytomegalovirus infection. About the study: Through public TCR beta signatures, both CMV infection and matching HLA type were indicated. Study observations and caveats: Ex vivo, HLA-C-restricted CMV-specific TCR beta clonotypes prevailed over the rest of the response.

The J gene is TRBJ2-7, the V gene TRBV3-1; 9 nucleotides line up with TRBD2. This receptor was identified in a human donor in good health (CMV status not recorded). Some clones in this sample may be carry-over from other donors' samples. The sequenced material came from PBMCs. The CDR3 region is CASSQAIAGDVYEQYF. CDR3 bases: TGTGCCAGCAGCCAAGCCATAGCGGGGGATGTTTACGAGCAGTACTTC.